This TCR beta chain appears in the sequencing data of a study of identical twins (dated by TCRdb to 2016 to 2017). Context from the whole study: To test whether fetal clonotypes persist, this study deep-sequenced TCR alpha and beta repertoires from monozygotic twins, from unrelated adults of various ages, and from cord blood. To rule out contamination, replicate twin experiments were performed at different times with different library preparation protocols. Overall study results and their limits: Fewer insertions were carried by abundant cord blood beta clonotypes; a weaker similar trend was observed in young adult naive repertoires, while no such trend was observed in memory repertoires. Invariant T cells such as MAIT and iNKT could partly confound zero-insertion analyses, although diverse VJ usage argued against such confounding for most clonotypes. Out-of-frame TCR alpha sharing in monozygotic twins was systematically underestimated by recombination models, whereas sharing between unrelated individuals was in agreement with the recombination models. A weaker excess of twin sharing was found in beta out-of-frame sequences because the signal-to-noise ratio was lowered by fewer shared sequences. Compared with coincidental sharing between unrelated individuals, out-of-frame TCR alpha sequences shared between twins had an excess of sequences with low generation probability. Because the same donors could not be followed over many years, the conclusions relied on cross-sectional statistical analysis.

CDR1 MNHEY and CDR2 SMNVEV were looked up in the germline V gene (reference sequence). The CDR3 covers 15 residues, taking in both the cysteine and the phenylalanine. The read is trimmed to its CDR3 DNA, 45 bases read in frame from base 1. Between the V and J ends, shortened by 6 bases and 2 bases respectively, the junction contains 16 bases. A remark on this clonotype: This receptor's antigen is unknown. Base-call qualities are not available, and no considerably larger clone is one nucleotide away.

Library preparation employed 5' RACE. TCRdb shows the sequencer as Illumina HiSeq 2000. Template switching added a universal primer binding site, and the final cDNA carried a unique molecular identifier that allowed TCR cDNA molecules to be counted accurately. Specific primers in the conserved constant-segment region were used to synthesize first-strand cDNA for the TCR alpha and beta chains. To control for contamination, every cDNA library carried two barcodes: a SMART-Mk sample barcode plus Illumina barcodes. TruSeq adapter sequences, together with Illumina sample barcodes, were added in two successive PCR steps. The Illumina HiSeq platform was used with custom primers to sequence TCR alpha and beta cDNA libraries. The authors' pipeline ran thus. Raw reads were processed with MiGEC to extract unique molecular identifiers, and MiXCR was used to determine CDR3 positions. Recombination models were inferred per individual with the repgenHMM and IGoR tools using an EM algorithm. Shared clonotypes were analyzed with the tcR package in R, and sharing was normalized by the product of cloneset sizes. Out-of-frame nonproductive sequences were analyzed to study raw recombination free of thymic and clonal selection effects. TCRdb reworked the public reads: Q25 trimming with fastp, MiXCR clone assembly, productive beta chains retained. For every CDR3 protein sequence, its rows merge into one entry that carries the most common genes and DNA. The V and J calls shown here were made by TCRdb, not taken from the authors' results. Here the sample has under 300,000 distinct CDR3 sequences; over 12% occur a single time. The ten most abundant clones make up around 9% of the sample.

All donors were healthy Caucasians. Miltenyi CD45RO+ enrichment and human naive T-cell isolation kits were used to isolate memory (CD45RO+) and naive T cells from PBMC. The TCR was taken from a woman aged 18 to 35 in good health. Material: memory (CD45RO+) T cells sorted from blood. The cell subset or site label here, explained by the study, means: CD45RO+ enriched T cells. The V and J segments used are TRBV27 and TRBJ2-5; perhaps TRBD2 is the D gene, with 6 bases matching. The DNA sequence is TGTGCCAGCAGCTTCATAGCGGCAGTGCAAGAGACCCAGTACTTC. It is translated as CASSFIAAVQETQYF.